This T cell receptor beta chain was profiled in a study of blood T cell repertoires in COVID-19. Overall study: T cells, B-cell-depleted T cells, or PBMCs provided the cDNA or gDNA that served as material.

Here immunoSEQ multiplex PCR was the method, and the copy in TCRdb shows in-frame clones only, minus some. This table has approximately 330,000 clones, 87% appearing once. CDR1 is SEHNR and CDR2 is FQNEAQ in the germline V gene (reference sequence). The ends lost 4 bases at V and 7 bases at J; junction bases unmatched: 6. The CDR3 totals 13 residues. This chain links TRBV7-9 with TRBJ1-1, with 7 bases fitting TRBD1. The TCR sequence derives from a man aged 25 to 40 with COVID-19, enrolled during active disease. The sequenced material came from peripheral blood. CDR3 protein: CASSSPRGSEAFF. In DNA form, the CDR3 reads TGTGCCAGCAGCTCCCCCAGGGGGAGTGAAGCTTTCTTT.